Sequencing of this TCR beta chain was carried out in a study of blood T cell repertoires in COVID-19. Study at large: Both acute and convalescent COVID-19 samples were obtained from the United States, Italy and Spain.

The method was immunoSEQ multiplex PCR; TCRdb's version includes in-frame clones alone and lacks a portion of them. The sample includes just over 300,000 clones, over 80% of them seen just once. The table lists this clone with a few counts. Individuals aged about 18 to 90 years were recruited from 20 to 25 US areas. The ends lost 1 base at V and 3 bases at J; junction bases unmatched: 9. Germline loops: CDR1 SGHDN, CDR2 FVKESK. The CDR3 sequence is 17 residues long. The receptor was isolated from a woman under 30 who had recovered from COVID-19. The chain combines TRBV14 with TRBJ1-2; 9 nucleotides agree with TRBD1. Sequenced: PBMCs or T cells enriched from blood (not recorded which). This chain's CDR3 is CASSQVAGTGRHYGYTF. In DNA, the CDR3 is TGTGCCAGCAGCCAAGTTGCCGGGACAGGGCGCCACTATGGCTACACCTTC. The full variable domain, its missing parts supplied by reference TRBV14 and TRBJ1-2, is EAGVTQFPSHSVIEKGQTVTLRCDPISGHDNLYWYRRVMGKEIKFLLHFVKESKQDESGMPNNRFLAERTGGTYSTLKVQPAELEDSGVYFCASSQVAGTGRHYGYTFGSGTRLTVV.